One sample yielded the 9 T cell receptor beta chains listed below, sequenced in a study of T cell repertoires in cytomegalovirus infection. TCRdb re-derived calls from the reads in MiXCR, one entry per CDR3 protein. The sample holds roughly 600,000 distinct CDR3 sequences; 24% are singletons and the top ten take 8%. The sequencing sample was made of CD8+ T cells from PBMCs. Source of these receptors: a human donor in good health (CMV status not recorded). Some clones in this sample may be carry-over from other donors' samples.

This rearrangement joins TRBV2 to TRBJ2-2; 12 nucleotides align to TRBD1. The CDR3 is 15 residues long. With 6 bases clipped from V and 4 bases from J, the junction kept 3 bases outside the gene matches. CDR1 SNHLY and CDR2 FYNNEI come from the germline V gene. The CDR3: CASSGTGGGTGELFF. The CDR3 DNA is TGTGCCAGCAGCGGGACAGGGGGCGGCACCGGGGAGCTGTTTTTT.

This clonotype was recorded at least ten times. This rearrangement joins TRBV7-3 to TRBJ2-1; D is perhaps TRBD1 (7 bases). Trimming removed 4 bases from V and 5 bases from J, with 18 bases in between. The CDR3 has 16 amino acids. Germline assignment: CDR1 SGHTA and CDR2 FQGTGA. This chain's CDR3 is CASSSAAGGLNNEQFF. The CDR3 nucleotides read TGTGCCAGCAGCTCCGCCGCAGGGGGGTTAAACAATGAGCAGTTCTTC. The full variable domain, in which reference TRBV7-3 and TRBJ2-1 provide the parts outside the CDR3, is GAGVSQTPSNKVTEKGKYVELRCDPISGHTALYWYRQSLGQGPEFLIYFQGTGAADDSGLPNDRFFAVRPEGSVSTLKIQRTERGDSAVYLCASSSAAGGLNNEQFFGPGTRLTVL.

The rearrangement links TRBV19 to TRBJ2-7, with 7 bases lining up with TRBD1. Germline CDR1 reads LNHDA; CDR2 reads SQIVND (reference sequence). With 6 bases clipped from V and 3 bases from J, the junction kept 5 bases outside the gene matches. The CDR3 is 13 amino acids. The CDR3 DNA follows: TGTGCCAGTAGCCCGGGGACAGACTACGAGCAGTACGTC. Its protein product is CASSPGTDYEQYV.

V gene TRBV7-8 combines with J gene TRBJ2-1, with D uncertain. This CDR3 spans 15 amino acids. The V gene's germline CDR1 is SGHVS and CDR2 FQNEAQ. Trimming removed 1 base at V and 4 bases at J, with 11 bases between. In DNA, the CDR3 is TGTGCCAGCAGCTTAGAGGCGGAACCTTACAATGAGCAGTTCTTC. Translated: CASSLEAEPYNEQFF.

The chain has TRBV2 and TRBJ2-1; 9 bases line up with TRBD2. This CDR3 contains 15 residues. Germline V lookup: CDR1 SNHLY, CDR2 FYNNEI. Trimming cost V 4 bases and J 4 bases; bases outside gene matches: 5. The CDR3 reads CASSGPSGDYNEQFF. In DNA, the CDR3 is TGTGCCAGCAGTGGGCCTAGCGGGGATTACAATGAGCAGTTCTTC. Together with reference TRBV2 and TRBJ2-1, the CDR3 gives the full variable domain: EPEVTQTPSHQVTQMGQEVILRCVPISNHLYFYWYRQILGQKVEFLVSFYNNEISEKSEIFDDQFSVERPDGSNFTLKIRSTKLEDSAMYFCASSGPSGDYNEQFFGPGTRLTVL.

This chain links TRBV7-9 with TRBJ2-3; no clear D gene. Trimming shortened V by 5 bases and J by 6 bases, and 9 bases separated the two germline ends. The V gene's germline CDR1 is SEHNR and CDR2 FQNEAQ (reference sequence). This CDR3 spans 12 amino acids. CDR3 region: CASSRAWDTQYF. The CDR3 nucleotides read TGTGCCAGCAGCCGTGCGTGGGATACGCAGTATTTT.

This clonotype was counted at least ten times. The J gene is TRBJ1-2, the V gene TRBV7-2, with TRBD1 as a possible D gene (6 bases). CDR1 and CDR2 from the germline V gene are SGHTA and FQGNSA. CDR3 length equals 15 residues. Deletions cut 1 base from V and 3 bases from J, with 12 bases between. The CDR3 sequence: CASSLVAGVDYGYTF. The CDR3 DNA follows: TGTGCCAGCAGCTTAGTCGCAGGGGTTGACTATGGCTACACCTTC.

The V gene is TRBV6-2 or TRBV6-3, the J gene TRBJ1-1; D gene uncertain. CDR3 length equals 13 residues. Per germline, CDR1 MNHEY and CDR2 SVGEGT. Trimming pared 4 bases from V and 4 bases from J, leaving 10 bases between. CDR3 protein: CASSFSEVTEAFF. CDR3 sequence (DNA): TGTGCCAGCAGTTTCTCGGAGGTCACTGAAGCTTTCTTT.

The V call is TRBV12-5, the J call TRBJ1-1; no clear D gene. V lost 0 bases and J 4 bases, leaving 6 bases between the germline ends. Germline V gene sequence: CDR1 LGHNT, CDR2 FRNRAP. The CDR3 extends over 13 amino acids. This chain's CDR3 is CASGLVTRTEAFF. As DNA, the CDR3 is TGTGCTAGTGGTTTGGTAACCCGCACTGAAGCTTTCTTT.